This TCR beta chain appears in the sequencing data of a study of blood T cell repertoires in COVID-19. In the study overall: COVID-19 samples from acute and convalescent phases originated in the United States, Italy and Spain. In each case, the material was cDNA or gDNA derived from T cells, B-cell-depleted T cells, or PBMCs.

This CDR3 region has 15 residues. Deletions cut 4 bases from V and 9 bases from J, with 18 bases between. Germline V gives CDR1 KGHDR, CDR2 SFDVKD. Those enrolled, adults aged roughly 18 to 95 years, came from 25 or so US areas. In the authors' workflow: Reference gene primer amplification in the assay estimated nucleated cell counts. The data were produced by immunoSEQ multiplex PCR, yet TCRdb's version contains in-frame clones alone and is incomplete. The V and J calls and clone size come from that table; D and trimming were worked out from the DNA. The repertoire holds hundreds of thousands of clones, with about 85% as singletons.

The V gene is TRBV24-1, the J gene TRBJ2-1; D is perhaps TRBD2 (6 bases). This clonotype originated in a man in his forties who had recovered from COVID-19. The sample comprised PBMCs or T cells enriched from blood (not recorded which). CDR3 in amino acids: CATSDPGLTFGEQFF. The CDR3 DNA sequence: TGTGCCACCAGTGACCCTGGACTAACTTTCGGTGAGCAGTTCTTC.